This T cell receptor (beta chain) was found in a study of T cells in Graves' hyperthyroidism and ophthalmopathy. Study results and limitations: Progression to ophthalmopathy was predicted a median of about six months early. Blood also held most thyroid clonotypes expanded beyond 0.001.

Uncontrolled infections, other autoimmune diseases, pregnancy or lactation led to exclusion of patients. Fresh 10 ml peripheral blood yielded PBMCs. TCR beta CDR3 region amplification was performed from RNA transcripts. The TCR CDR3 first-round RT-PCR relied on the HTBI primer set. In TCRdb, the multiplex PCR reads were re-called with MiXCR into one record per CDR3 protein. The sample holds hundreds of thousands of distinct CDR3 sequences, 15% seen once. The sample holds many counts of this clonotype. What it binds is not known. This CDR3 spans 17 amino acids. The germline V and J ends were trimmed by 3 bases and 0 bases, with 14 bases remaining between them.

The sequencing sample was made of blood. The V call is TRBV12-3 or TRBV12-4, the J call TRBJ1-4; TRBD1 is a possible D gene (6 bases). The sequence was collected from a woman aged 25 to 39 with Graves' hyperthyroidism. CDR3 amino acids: CASSFAEGEATNEKLFF. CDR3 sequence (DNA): TGTGCCAGCAGTTTTGCTGAGGGGGAAGCAACTAATGAAAAACTGTTTTTT.